Presented here are 8 T cell receptor beta chains from one specimen sequenced in a study of cytomegalovirus exposure and HLA in healthy donors. PCR amplification relied on 60 Vbeta primers (plus 13 Jbeta primers). Produced via immunoSEQ multiplex PCR; TCRdb's table is partial and in-frame only. Here the sample spans roughly 130,000 clones, more than 75% being singletons. Sequencing used PBMCs. Receptors were obtained from a female donor in good health and CMV-seronegative.

This clone was seen once. The chain uses TRBV6-5 and TRBJ1-5; a weak D match, TRBD1 (6 bases). The CDR3 spans 16 residues. The germline V gene encodes CDR1 MNHEY and CDR2 SVGAGI. V was pared by 1 base and J by 3 bases, with 13 bases between. CDR3 nucleotides: TGTGCCAGCAGTTACTACATGAGACAGGCCAATCAGCCCCAGCATTTT. It translates to CASSYYMRQANQPQHF.

The chain couples TRBV7-8 to TRBJ1-1, with D possibly TRBD1 on 6 matching bases. With 5 bases removed from V and 6 bases from J, the gap between germline ends came to 10 bases. Germline V gene sequence: CDR1 SGHVS, CDR2 FQNEAQ. The CDR3 runs 12 residues. CDR3 nucleotide sequence: TGTGCCAGCAGCCCAGGGGTTCCTGAAGCTTTCTTT. It codes for CASSPGVPEAFF.

The chain joins TRBV29-1 to TRBJ2-7; maybe TRBD1 (6 bases). The ends were cut back, 2 bases at V and 6 bases at J, with 8 bases in the middle. The CDR3 runs to 11 residues. Germline lookup yields CDR1 SQVTM and CDR2 ANQGSEA. DNA of the CDR3: TGCAGCGTTGAATCAGGGGCCGAGCAGTACTTC. This codes for CSVESGAEQYF.

The chain couples TRBV6-5 to TRBJ2-1; 9 bases match TRBD1. In germline, CDR1 is MNHEY, CDR2 SVGAGI. The trim removed 0 bases at V and 7 bases at J, leaving 4 bases unmatched. The CDR3 runs 15 residues. The chain's CDR3 is CASSYSGQGLNEQFF. The CDR3, as DNA: TGTGCCAGCAGTTACTCGGGACAGGGCTTGAATGAGCAGTTCTTC.

This clone was seen only a few times. The chain is built from TRBV6-5 and TRBJ1-1, with D possibly matching TRBD1 (5 bases). The CDR3 has 14 amino acids. Germline V gene lookup returns CDR1 MNHEY and CDR2 SVGAGI. The V and J ends lost 0 bases and 5 bases respectively, with 10 bases between them. The CDR3 loop reads CASSYSRGRTEAFF. The CDR3 DNA reads as TGTGCCAGCAGTTACTCTAGGGGAAGGACTGAAGCTTTCTTT.

The genes are TRBV10-3 and TRBJ2-3; 8 bases match TRBD2. The V and J ends lost 10 bases and 3 bases, in that order; junction bases with no gene match: 6. The CDR3 spans 13 residues. The germline CDR1 and CDR2 sequences are ENHRY and SYGVKD. CDR3: CATDGGRTDTQYF. The DNA for the CDR3 is TGTGCCACAGACGGCGGGAGGACAGATACGCAGTATTTT.

The V call is TRBV18, the J call TRBJ1-1; the D is unclear. CDR1 is KGHSH and CDR2 is LQKENI in the germline V gene. Between the trimmed V and J ends, which lost 2 bases and 1 base, there was a span of 14 bases. The CDR3 has 16 residues. CDR3 coding DNA: TGTGCCAGCTCACCAAGGCTGGAGCCTAAGAACACTGAAGCTTTCTTT. Its protein is CASSPRLEPKNTEAFF. The full variable domain, in which reference TRBV18 and TRBJ1-1 provide the parts outside the CDR3, is NAGVMQNPRHLVRRRGQEARLRCSPMKGHSHVYWYRQLPEEGLKFMVYLQKENIIDESGMPKERFSAEFPKEGPSILRIQQVVRGDSAAYFCASSPRLEPKNTEAFFGQGTRLTVV.

This clone showed up just a few times. The CDR3 DNA sequence: TGTGCCAGCAGCTTGGCGGGACAGGGTAGTGGGACTTTCTTT. It translates to CASSLAGQGSGTFF. This sequence joins TRBV5-6 and TRBJ1-1, with 9 positions matching TRBD1. This CDR3 is 14 amino acids long. V was clipped by 0 bases and J by 12 bases; unmatched bases: 9. CDR1 and CDR2 from the germline V gene are SGHDT and YYEEEE. Using reference TRBV5-6 and TRBJ1-1 for the parts outside the CDR3, the full variable domain is DAGVTQSPTHLIKTRGQQVTLRCSPKSGHDTVSWYQQALGQGPQFIFQYYEEEERQRGNFPDRFSGHQFPNYSSELNVNALLLGDSALYLCASSLAGQGSGTFFGQGTRLTVV.